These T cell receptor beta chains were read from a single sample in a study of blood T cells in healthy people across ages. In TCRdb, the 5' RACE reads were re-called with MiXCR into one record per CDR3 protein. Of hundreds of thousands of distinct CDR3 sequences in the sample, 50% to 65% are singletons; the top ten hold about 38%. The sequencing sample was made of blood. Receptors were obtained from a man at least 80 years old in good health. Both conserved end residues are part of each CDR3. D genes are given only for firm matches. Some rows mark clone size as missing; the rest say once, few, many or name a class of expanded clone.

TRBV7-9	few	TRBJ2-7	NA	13	TGTGCCAGCAGCCCTTACCGTTCGTACGAGCAGTACTTC	CASSPYRSYEQYF
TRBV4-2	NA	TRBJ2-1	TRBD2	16	TGTGCCAGCAACCGACCGGGGGAGGGGCTATACAATGAGCAGTTCTTC	CASNRPGEGLYNEQFF
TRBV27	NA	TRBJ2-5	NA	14	TGTGCCAGCAGTTTAGCGTCCCTCGGGAATGAGCAGTACTTC	CASSLASLGNEQYF
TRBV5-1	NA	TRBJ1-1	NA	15	TGCGCCAGCAGCTCCCCTTCTTCCATGAACACTGAAGCTTTCTTT	CASSSPSSMNTEAFF
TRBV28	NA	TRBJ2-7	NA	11	TGTGCCAGCAGAGAATTGAACGAGCAGTACTTC	CASRELNEQYF
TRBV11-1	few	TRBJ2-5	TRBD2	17	TGTGCCAGCAGCCGAGGGGGACTAGCGGGAAGTCTGGAGACCCAGTACTTC	CASSRGGLAGSLETQYF
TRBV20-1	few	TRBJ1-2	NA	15	TGCAGTGCTAGGTTTGCCAGGGGATCGGGGGATGGCTACACCTTC	CSARFARGSGDGYTF
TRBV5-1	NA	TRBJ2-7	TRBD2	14	TGCGCCAGCAGCTTGGAAATAGCGGGATACGAGCAGTACTTC	CASSLEIAGYEQYF
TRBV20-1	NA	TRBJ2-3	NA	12	TGCAGTGCTAGAGCTGCGGCGGATACGCAGTATTTT	CSARAAADTQYF
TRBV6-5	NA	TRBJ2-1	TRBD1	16	TGTGCCAGCAGCCGAGACCGGGACAGGGGGAACAATGAGCAGTTCTTC	CASSRDRDRGNNEQFF
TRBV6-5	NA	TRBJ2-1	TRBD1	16	TGTGCCAGCAGTTACCTAGGGACAGGGAATACGAATGAGCAGTTCTTC	CASSYLGTGNTNEQFF
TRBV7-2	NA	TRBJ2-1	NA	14	TGTGCCAGCAGCCCCTGTGGAGGGCACAATGAGCAGTTCTTC	CASSPCGGHNEQFF
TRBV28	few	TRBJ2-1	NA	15	TGTGCCAGCAGTCTACGGCCCCCCGTTGGGAATGAGCAGTTCTTC	CASSLRPPVGNEQFF
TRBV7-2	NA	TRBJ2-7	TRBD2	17	TGTGCCAGCAGCTTAGGGACTAGCGGGAGGGTCTCCTACGAGCAGTACTTC	CASSLGTSGRVSYEQYF
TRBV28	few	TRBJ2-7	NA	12	TGTGCCAGCGCCCTACTAGGTTACGAGCAGTACTTC	CASALLGYEQYF
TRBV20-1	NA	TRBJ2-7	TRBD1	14	TGCAGTGTCTCGGACAGGGGTTCGACCTACGAGCAGTACTTC	CSVSDRGSTYEQYF
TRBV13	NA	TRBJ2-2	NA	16	TGTGCCAGCAGCTCTGAGCAGGGCCCACGGACCGGGGAGCTGTTTTTT	CASSSEQGPRTGELFF
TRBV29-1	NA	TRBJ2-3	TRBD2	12	TGCAGCGTCGGACTAGCGGGAGATACGCAGTATTTT	CSVGLAGDTQYF
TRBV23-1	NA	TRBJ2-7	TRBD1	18	TGCGCCAGCAGTCATCCCAAAGGACAGGGGAAGGTCGCCTACGAGCAGTACTTC	CASSHPKGQGKVAYEQYF
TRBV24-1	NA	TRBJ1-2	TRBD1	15	TGTGCCACCAGTGAGTCTCCGGGACAGGGCCTCATCTACACCTTC	CATSESPGQGLIYTF
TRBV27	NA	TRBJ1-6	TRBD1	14	TGTGCCAGCAGTCTGGACAGGGTGGGGTCACCCCTCCACTTT	CASSLDRVGSPLHF
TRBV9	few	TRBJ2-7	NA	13	TGTGCCAGCAGCGCCCGTGTGGGAGGCGAGCAGTACTTC	CASSARVGGEQYF
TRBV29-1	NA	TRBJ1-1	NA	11	TGCAGCGCCTTCGGGGGCACTGAAGCTTTCTTT	CSAFGGTEAFF
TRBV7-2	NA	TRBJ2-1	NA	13	TGTGCCAGCAGCCGTAGGAGGCGCAATGAGCAGTTCTTC	CASSRRRRNEQFF
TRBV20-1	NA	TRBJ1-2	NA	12	TGCAGTGCGCAAACAGTCCCGGTTAGCTACACCTTC	CSAQTVPVSYTF
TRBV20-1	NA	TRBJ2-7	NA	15	TGCAGTGCTAGAGAGCTAGTCGGTATAGGCTACGAGCAGTACTTC	CSARELVGIGYEQYF
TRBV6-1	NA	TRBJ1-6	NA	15	TGTGCCAGCAGTGAACCTCCAGGTGGTAATTCACCCCTCCACTTT	CASSEPPGGNSPLHF
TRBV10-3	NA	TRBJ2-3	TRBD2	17	TGTGCCATCAGTGAGTCGACTCTAGCGGGAGGAGGAGATACGCAGTATTTT	CAISESTLAGGGDTQYF